Below, 22 T cell receptor beta chains from the same sample are listed, as sequenced in a study of blood T cells in healthy people across ages. Combining a sample-barcoded 5' primer with a J-beta primer mix, a second PCR ran for 7 to 11 cycles. TCRdb re-derived calls from the 5' RACE reads in MiXCR, one entry per CDR3 protein. This sample carries approximately 290,000 distinct CDR3 sequences, 25% to 30% of them seen once, and the ten largest clones take around 29%. The source material was blood. These receptors all stem from a woman aged 65 to 85 in good health.

This clonotype turned up a few times. The gene calls are TRBV6-5 and TRBJ2-5; D possibly matches TRBD1 or TRBD2 (5 bases each). Trimming took 5 bases from V and 2 from J, leaving 12 bases between them. This CDR3 comprises 14 residues. Germline CDR1 is MNHEY and CDR2 is SVGAGI. CDR3 bases: TGTGCCAGCAGTGCCCCGGGGCGGCAAGAGACCCAGTACTTC. Translated, it gives CASSAPGRQETQYF.

The chain uses TRBV5-1 and TRBJ1-4; 9 bases are a match to TRBD1. Germline V gene data show CDR1 as SGHRS and CDR2 as YFSETQ. The CDR3 is 15 residues long. Unmatched junction bases numbered 7, after V lost 2 bases and J lost 8 bases. Written as DNA, the CDR3 is TGCGCCAGCAGCTTCACCGGGACAGGGAACGAAAAACTGTTTTTT. Translating gives CASSFTGTGNEKLFF.

The rearrangement links TRBV24-1 to TRBJ2-5, with D unresolved. Judging by the DNA end, TRBJ2-1 fits better; the J call may be wrong. The CDR3 extends over 12 amino acids. Per germline, CDR1 KGHDR and CDR2 SFDVKD. The chain's CDR3 is CATSEGTNEQFF. The CDR3 bases are TGTGCCACCAGTGAGGGTACCAATGAGCAGTTCTTC.

The CDR3: CASSKKGGVMVLGNQPQHF. The CDR3 nucleotides read TGTGCCAGCAGCAAAAAGGGTGGGGTAATGGTTCTCGGCAATCAGCCCCAGCATTTT. V and J are TRBV21-1 and TRBJ1-5. TRBV21-1 is labeled a pseudogene. The CDR3 extends over 19 amino acids.

This clonotype was detected a few times. The V call is TRBV7-2, the J call TRBJ2-4; TRBD2 matches 7 bases. CDR1 and CDR2 (germline): SGHTA, FQGNSA. Trimming took 5 bases from V and 4 from J; bases not matched to a gene: 5. The CDR3 has 14 residues. The CDR3 DNA is TGTGCCAGCAGCCCGGGACTACAGAAAAACATTCAGTACTTC. Translation gives CASSPGLQKNIQYF.

This clonotype was recorded only once. This CDR3 reads CASSEPGVSNEQFF. The CDR3 DNA reads as TGTGCCAGCAGTGAGCCAGGGGTATCAAATGAGCAGTTCTTC. V gene TRBV6-5 combines with J gene TRBJ2-1, with a possible D match to TRBD1 (6 bases). Germline CDR1 MNHEY, CDR2 SVGAGI. V lost 5 bases and J 7 bases, leaving 15 bases between the germline ends. The CDR3 covers 14 residues.

This clonotype was detected only a few times. V gene TRBV6-5 combines with J gene TRBJ2-4, with 7 positions matching TRBD1. The CDR3 has 17 amino acids. Germline V gives CDR1 MNHEY, CDR2 SVGAGI. The V and J ends lost 0 bases and 7 bases, in that order; junction bases with no gene match: 12. The CDR3 is CASSYSLSSLRGNIQYF. DNA for the CDR3: TGTGCCAGCAGTTACTCATTGAGTAGTCTCAGGGGGAACATTCAGTACTTC.

In its sample, this clonotype was seen a few times. This rearrangement joins TRBV4-1 to TRBJ2-5; perhaps D is TRBD1 or TRBD2 (5 bases each). Trimming pared 3 bases from V and 2 bases from J, leaving 10 bases between. Germline assignment: CDR1 MGHRA and CDR2 YSYEKL. The CDR3 sequence is 14 residues long. Written as DNA, the CDR3 is TGCGCCAGCAGCCAGATGGGACCGCAAGAGACCCAGTACTTC. This sequence encodes CASSQMGPQETQYF.

This clonotype was found many times. V is TRBV11-2 and J is TRBJ2-4, with D possibly called TRBD1 or TRBD2 (5 bases each). Germline CDR1 and CDR2: SGHAT and FQNNGV. The CDR3 extends over 16 amino acids. With 4 bases removed from V and 0 bases from J, the gap between germline ends came to 13 bases. The CDR3 sequence is CASSSGQTVAKNIQYF. The DNA for the CDR3 is TGTGCCAGCAGCTCGGGGCAGACAGTAGCCAAAAACATTCAGTACTTC.

V usage is TRBV7-6 and J usage is TRBJ2-1; D gene unclear. The V and J ends lost 5 bases and 6 bases respectively, with 17 bases between them. The CDR3 sequence is 15 residues long. Germline assignment: CDR1 SGHVS and CDR2 FNYEAQ. In nucleotides, the CDR3 is TGTGCCAGCAGCCCTCGCCTCGTGAAGGGCAATGAGCAGTTCTTC. Amino acids: CASSPRLVKGNEQFF.

The CDR3 here is CAISDSTRTYEQYF. The CDR3 DNA reads as TGTGCCATCAGTGATTCCACTAGAACCTACGAGCAGTACTTC. The chain carries TRBV10-3 and TRBJ2-5; D is perhaps TRBD2 (5 bases). The J call may be incorrect, as the DNA end agrees better with TRBJ2-7. Germline CDR1 ENHRY, CDR2 SYGVKD. This CDR3 region has 14 residues.

This clonotype was detected a few times. The rearrangement links TRBV20-1 to TRBJ2-1; 7 nucleotides line up with TRBD2. Germline CDR1 DFQATT, CDR2 SNEGSKA (reference sequence). The CDR3 length is 13 residues. With V trimmed by 6 bases and J by 4 bases, 6 bases remained unmatched. CDR3 DNA sequence: TGCAGTGCCCAGAGCGGGGCATACAATGAGCAGTTCTTC. It yields the protein CSAQSGAYNEQFF.

There are a few counts of this clonotype. This sequence joins TRBV7-2 and TRBJ2-5, with TRBD2 matching 10 bases. TRBJ2-7 explains the end of the DNA better; the J call may be wrong. The CDR3 runs 15 residues. Germline values: CDR1 SGHTA, CDR2 FQGNSA. Written as DNA, the CDR3 is TGTGCCAGCAGCTTAACCAGCGGGAGGGCCTCCGAGCAGTACTTC. It is translated as CASSLTSGRASEQYF.

The V and J genes are TRBV28 and TRBJ1-2; TRBD1 is a possible D gene (5 bases). The V and J ends lost 2 bases and 7 bases respectively, with 20 bases between them. Germline values: CDR1 MDHEN, CDR2 SYDVKM. The CDR3 contains 16 residues. CDR3 nucleotide sequence: TGTGCCAGCAGTTTAACGGGGGAGGGGCACCCCGGTGGCTACACCTTC. This translates into CASSLTGEGHPGGYTF.

With respect to this clonotype: One junction end disagrees with the germline gene, perhaps due to a read error. The chain has TRBV4-1 and TRBJ1-4; no clear D. Germline CDR1 and CDR2: MGHRA and YSYEKL. The CDR3 extends over 14 amino acids. The CDR3 spells CASSQGSSNGKLFF. As DNA, the CDR3 is TGCGCCAGCAGCCAAGGTTCTTCCAATGGAAAACTGTTTTTT.

The CDR3 DNA reads as TGCAGCGTTGCACAGGGGATGAACACTGAAGCTTTCTTT. Its protein is CSVAQGMNTEAFF. V gene TRBV29-1 combines with J gene TRBJ1-1; TRBD1 aligns across 7 bases. V lost 4 bases to trimming and J lost 0 bases; unmatched junction nucleotides: 2. In germline, CDR1 is SQVTM, CDR2 ANQGSEA. The CDR3 loop spans 13 amino acids. Complete variable domain (other parts from reference TRBV29-1 and TRBJ1-1): SAVISQKPSRDICQRGTSLTIQCQVDSQVTMMFWYRQQPGQSLTLIATANQGSEATYESGFVIDKFPISRPNLTFSTLTVSNMSPEDSSIYLCSVAQGMNTEAFFGQGTRLTVV.

The chain links TRBV7-2 to TRBJ2-5; weak D call: TRBD1 (5 bases). The CDR3 sequence is 13 residues long. The V end lost 5 bases, the J end lost 3 bases, and 10 bases lay between the germline ends. Germline V CDR1 and CDR2: SGHTA, FQGNSA. The CDR3 reads CASSPSTEETQYF. In nucleotides, the CDR3 is TGTGCCAGCAGCCCATCGACAGAAGAGACCCAGTACTTC.

Only a few counts were recorded for this clonotype. The V call is TRBV5-1, the J call TRBJ2-2; TRBD2 might be the D (6 bases). The ends were cut back, 4 bases at V and 1 base at J, with 14 bases in the middle. The CDR3 covers 16 residues. Germline-derived CDR1 and CDR2 are SGHRS and YFSETQ. CDR3: CASSLAGRENTGELFF. DNA of the CDR3: TGCGCCAGCAGCCTGGCGGGGCGGGAGAACACCGGGGAGCTGTTTTTT.

This clonotype occurred a few times. The V call is TRBV3-1, the J call TRBJ2-7, with D perhaps matching TRBD2 (5 bases). Germline V CDR1 and CDR2: LGHDT, YNNKEL (reference sequence). V lost 6 bases and J 4 bases, leaving 10 bases between the germline ends. The CDR3 has 12 residues. In DNA, the CDR3 is TGTGCCAGCAGTCCACGGGAATACGAGCAGTACTTC. Protein product: CASSPREYEQYF.

V usage is TRBV27 and J usage is TRBJ2-3, with D perhaps TRBD2 (5 bases). CDR1 and CDR2 from the germline V gene are MNHEY and SMNVEV (reference sequence). The CDR3 spans 14 residues. V lost 5 bases and J lost 3, with 12 bases in between. The CDR3 DNA is TGTGCCAGCAGTCGCCGAGGGCTAACAGATACGCAGTATTTT. Translation: CASSRRGLTDTQYF.

The chain is built from TRBV6-1 and TRBJ2-1, with 11 bases that match TRBD2. The CDR3 consists of 16 residues. The ends lost 6 bases at V and 1 base at J; junction bases unmatched: 5. Germline-derived CDR1 and CDR2 are MNHNS and SASEGT. In DNA, the CDR3 is TGTGCCAGCAGCCCGACTAGCGGGGTTTCCTACAATGAGCAGTTCTTC. Protein product: CASSPTSGVSYNEQFF.

This clonotype was recorded a few times. V is TRBV29-1 and J is TRBJ2-5; D unresolved. V lost 6 bases and J 1 base, leaving 12 bases between the germline ends. Germline V lookup: CDR1 SQVTM, CDR2 ANQGSEA. CDR3 length equals 13 residues. The CDR3: CSVERSAQETQYF. Here the CDR3 DNA reads TGCAGCGTCGAACGGTCGGCCCAAGAGACCCAGTACTTC.